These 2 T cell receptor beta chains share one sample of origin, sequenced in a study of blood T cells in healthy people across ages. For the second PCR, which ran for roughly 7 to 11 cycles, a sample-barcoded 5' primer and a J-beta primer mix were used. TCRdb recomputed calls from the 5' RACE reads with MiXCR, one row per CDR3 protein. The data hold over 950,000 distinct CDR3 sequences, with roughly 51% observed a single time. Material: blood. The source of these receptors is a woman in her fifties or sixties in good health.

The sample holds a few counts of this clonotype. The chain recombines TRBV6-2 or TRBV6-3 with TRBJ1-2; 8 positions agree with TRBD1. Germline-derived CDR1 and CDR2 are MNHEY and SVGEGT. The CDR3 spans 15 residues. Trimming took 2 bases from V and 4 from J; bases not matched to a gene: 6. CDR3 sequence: CASSYRAGGGYGYTF. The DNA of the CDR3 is TGTGCCAGCAGTTACCGAGCAGGGGGCGGCTATGGCTACACCTTC.

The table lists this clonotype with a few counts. CDR3 DNA sequence: TGTGCCAGCAGGCCGTTACTAGCGGGAGGCGACGAGCAGTACTTC. This codes for CASRPLLAGGDEQYF. This chain uses TRBV6-2 or TRBV6-3 with TRBJ2-5; 12 bases fit TRBD2. TRBJ2-7 matches the DNA end more closely, so the J call is doubtful. CDR3 length: 15 amino acids. In germline, CDR1 is MNHEY, CDR2 SVGEGT.